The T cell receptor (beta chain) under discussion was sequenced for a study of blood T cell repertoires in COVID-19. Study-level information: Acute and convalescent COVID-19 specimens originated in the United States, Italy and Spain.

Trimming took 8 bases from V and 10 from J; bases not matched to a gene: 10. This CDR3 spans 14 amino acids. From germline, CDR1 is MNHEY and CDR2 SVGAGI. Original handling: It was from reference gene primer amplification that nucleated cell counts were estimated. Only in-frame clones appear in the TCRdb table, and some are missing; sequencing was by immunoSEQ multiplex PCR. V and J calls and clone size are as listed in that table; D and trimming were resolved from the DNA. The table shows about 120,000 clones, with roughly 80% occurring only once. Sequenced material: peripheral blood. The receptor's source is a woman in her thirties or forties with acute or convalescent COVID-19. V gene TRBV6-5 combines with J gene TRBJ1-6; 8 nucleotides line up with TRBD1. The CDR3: CASRDRTKRSPLHF. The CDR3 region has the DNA TGTGCCAGCCGGGACAGGACTAAGAGGTCACCCCTCCACTTT.